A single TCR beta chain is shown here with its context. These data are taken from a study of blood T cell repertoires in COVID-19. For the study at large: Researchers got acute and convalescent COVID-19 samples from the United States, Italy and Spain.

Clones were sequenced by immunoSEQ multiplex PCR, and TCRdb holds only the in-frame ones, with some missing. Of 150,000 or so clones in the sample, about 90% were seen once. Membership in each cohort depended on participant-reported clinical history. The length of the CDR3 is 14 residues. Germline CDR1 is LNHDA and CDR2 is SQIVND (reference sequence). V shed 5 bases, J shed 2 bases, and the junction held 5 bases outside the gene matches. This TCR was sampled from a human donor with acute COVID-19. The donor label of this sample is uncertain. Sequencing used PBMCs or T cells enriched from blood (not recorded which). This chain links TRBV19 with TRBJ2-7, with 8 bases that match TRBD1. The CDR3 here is CASSHGQGPYEQYF. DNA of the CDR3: TGTGCCAGTAGTCACGGACAGGGCCCCTACGAGCAGTACTTC.